The clone carrying this TCR beta chain has only one observation. The antigen remains unidentified. The source of the sample is a study of cytomegalovirus exposure and HLA in healthy donors. Study-wide points: Sequencing likely generated an artifact that appeared as a cluster of highly shared sequence variants. Confirmation in vitro established that a few CMV-associated chains were specific for CMV antigens.

There are 13 residues in the CDR3. V lost 0 bases to trimming and J lost 5 bases, with 8 bases between them. The germline V gene encodes CDR1 LNHDA and CDR2 SQIVND (reference sequence). In the PCR, 60 Vbeta and 13 Jbeta primers were used. Repertoires were generated with immunoSEQ multiplex PCR, while TCRdb's copy carries only in-frame clones and drops some. This table has 95,000 to 150,000 clones, roughly 77% appearing once. All the people who gave samples were healthy bone marrow donors. Despite likely unrecorded immune exposures, the donors were nominally healthy at the time of sampling. The chain employs TRBV19 and TRBJ2-7, with D unclear. This TCR was recovered from a woman aged 30 to 39 in good health and CMV-seronegative. The sequencing sample was made of PBMCs. CDR3 DNA: TGTGCCAGTAGTATAGATTCGGGTAACGAGCAGTACTTC. Translating gives CASSIDSGNEQYF.